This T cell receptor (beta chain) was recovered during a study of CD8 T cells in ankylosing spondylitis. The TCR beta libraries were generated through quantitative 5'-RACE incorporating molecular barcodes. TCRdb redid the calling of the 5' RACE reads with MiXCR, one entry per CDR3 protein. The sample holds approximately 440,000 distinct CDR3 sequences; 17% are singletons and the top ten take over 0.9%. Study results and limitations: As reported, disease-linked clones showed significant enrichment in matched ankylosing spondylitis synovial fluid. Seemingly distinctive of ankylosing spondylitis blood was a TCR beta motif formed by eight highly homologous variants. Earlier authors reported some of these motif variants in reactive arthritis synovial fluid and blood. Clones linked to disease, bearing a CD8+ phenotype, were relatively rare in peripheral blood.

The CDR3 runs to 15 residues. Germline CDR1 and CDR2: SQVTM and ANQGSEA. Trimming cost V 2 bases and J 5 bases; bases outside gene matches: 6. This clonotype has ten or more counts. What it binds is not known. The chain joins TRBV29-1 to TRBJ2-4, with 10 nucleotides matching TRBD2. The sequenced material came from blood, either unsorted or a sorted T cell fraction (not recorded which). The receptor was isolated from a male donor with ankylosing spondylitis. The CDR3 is CSVETSSGSQNIQYF. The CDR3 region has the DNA TGCAGCGTTGAAACGTCTAGCGGGAGTCAAAACATTCAGTACTTC.